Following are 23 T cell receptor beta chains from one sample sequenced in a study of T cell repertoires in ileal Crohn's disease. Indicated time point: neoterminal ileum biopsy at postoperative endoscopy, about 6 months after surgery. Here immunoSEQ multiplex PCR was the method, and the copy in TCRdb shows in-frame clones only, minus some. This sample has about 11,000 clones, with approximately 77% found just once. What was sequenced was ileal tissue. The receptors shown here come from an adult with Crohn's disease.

The CDR3 spells CASKRLAGMTGELFF. CDR3 bases: TGTGCCAGCAAGAGACTAGCGGGAATGACCGGGGAGCTGTTTTTT. The chain couples TRBV6-4 to TRBJ2-2, with 11 positions matching TRBD2. Germline values: CDR1 MRHNA, CDR2 SNTAGT. The CDR3 consists of 15 residues. V lost 7 bases and J lost 5; bases outside the gene matches: 6.

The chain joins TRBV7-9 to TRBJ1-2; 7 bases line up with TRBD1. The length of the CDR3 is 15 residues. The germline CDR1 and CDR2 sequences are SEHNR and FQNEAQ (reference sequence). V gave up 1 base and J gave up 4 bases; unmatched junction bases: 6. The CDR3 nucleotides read TGTGCCAGCAGCTTAGAAGTTGCAGGGGGCTATGGCTACACCTTC. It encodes CASSLEVAGGYGYTF.

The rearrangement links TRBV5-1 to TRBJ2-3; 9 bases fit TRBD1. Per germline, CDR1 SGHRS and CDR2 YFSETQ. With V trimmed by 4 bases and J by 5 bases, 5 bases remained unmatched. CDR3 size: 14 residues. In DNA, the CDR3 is TGCGCCAGCAGCGCCGGGACAGGGTTAGATACGCAGTATTTT. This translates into CASSAGTGLDTQYF.

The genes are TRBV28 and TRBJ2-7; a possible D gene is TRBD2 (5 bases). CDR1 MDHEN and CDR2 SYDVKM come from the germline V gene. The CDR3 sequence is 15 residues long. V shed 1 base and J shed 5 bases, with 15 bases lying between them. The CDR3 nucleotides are TGTGCCAGCAGTTTATATGCGGGCCTCCGTGACGAGCAGTACTTC. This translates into CASSLYAGLRDEQYF.

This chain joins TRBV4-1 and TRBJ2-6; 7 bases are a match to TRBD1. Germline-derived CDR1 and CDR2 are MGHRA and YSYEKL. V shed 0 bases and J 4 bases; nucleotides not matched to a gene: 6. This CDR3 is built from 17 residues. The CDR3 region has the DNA TGCGCCAGCAGCCAAGAATCGACAGGGTCCGGGGCCAACGTCCTGACTTTC. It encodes CASSQESTGSGANVLTF.

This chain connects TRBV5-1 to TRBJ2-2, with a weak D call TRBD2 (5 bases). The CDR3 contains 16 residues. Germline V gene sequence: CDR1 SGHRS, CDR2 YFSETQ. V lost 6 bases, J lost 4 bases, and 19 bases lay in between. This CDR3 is CASTVGDSHTTGELFF. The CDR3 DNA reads TGCGCCAGCACTGTGGGAGACTCACATACCACCGGGGAGCTGTTTTTT.

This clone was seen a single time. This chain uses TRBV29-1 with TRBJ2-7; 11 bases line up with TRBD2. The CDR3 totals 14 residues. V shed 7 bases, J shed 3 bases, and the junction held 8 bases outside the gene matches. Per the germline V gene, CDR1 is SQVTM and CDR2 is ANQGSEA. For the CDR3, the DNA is TGCAGCGCTACCCCGGGACTAGCGGACTACGAGCAGTACTTC. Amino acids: CSATPGLADYEQYF.

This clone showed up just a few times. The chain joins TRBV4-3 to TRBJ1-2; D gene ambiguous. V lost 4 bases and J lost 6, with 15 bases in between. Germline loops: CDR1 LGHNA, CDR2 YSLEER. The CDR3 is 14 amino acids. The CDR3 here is CASSPRRQTNGYTF. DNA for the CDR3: TGCGCCAGCAGCCCTCGCCGGCAGACAAATGGCTACACCTTC.

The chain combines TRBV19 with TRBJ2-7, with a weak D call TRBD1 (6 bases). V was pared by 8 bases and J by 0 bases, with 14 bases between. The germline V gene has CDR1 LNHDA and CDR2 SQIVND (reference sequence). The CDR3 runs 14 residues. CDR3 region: CASASGTSSYEQYF. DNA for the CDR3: TGTGCCAGTGCGTCGGGGACATCCTCCTACGAGCAGTACTTC. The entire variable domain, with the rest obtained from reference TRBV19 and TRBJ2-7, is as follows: DGGITQSPKYLFRKEGQNVTLSCEQNLNHDAMYWYRQDPGQGLRLIYYSQIVNDFQKGDIAEGYSVSREKKESFPLTVTSAQKNPTAFYLCASASGTSSYEQYFGPGTRLTVT.

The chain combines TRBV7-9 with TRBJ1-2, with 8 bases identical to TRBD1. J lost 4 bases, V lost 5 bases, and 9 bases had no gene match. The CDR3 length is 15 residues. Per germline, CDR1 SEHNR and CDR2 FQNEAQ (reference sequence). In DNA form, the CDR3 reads TGTGCCAGCAGCCCCACATCGGGACAGGTCTATGGCTACACCTTC. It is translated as CASSPTSGQVYGYTF.

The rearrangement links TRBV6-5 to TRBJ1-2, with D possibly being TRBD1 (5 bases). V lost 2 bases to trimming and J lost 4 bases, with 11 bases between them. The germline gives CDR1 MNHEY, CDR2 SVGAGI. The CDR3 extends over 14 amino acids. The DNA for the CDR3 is TGTGCCAGCAGTTACGACAGCCTAAGCTATGGCTACACCTTC. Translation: CASSYDSLSYGYTF.

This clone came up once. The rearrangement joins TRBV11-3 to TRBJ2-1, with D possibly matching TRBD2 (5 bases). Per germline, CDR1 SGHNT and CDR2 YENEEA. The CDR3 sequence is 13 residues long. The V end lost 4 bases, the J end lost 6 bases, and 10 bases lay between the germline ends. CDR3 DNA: TGTGCCAGCAGCTCGGCGGGCCTCAATGAGCAGTTCTTC. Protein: CASSSAGLNEQFF.

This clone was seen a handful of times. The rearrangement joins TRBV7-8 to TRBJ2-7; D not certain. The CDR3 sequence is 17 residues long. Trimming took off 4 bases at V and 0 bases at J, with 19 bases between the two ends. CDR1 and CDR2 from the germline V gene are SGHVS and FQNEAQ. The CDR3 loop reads CASSSPFSRPSSYEQYF. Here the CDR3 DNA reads TGTGCCAGCAGCTCCCCTTTTAGCCGGCCGAGCTCCTACGAGCAGTACTTC.

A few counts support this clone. CDR3 residues: CASSPKSLAGGDEQFF. CDR3 in DNA: TGTGCCAGCAGCCCCAAAAGCCTAGCGGGAGGGGATGAGCAGTTCTTC. This chain links TRBV7-9 with TRBJ2-1, with 12 bases fitting TRBD2. The germline V gene has CDR1 SEHNR and CDR2 FQNEAQ (reference sequence). The J segment lost 8 bases and the V segment lost 5 bases, leaving 10 bases of the junction unmatched. This CDR3 comprises 16 residues. The full variable domain, completed using reference TRBV7-9 and TRBJ2-1, is DTGVSQNPRHKITKRGQNVTFRCDPISEHNRLYWYRQTLGQGPEFLTYFQNEAQLEKSRLLSDRFSAERPKGSFSTLEIQRTEQGDSAMYLCASSPKSLAGGDEQFFGPGTRLTVL.

As DNA, the CDR3 is TGTGCCAGCAGCCCCGGAACTAGCAGCTCCTACGAGCAGTACTTC. Its protein product is CASSPGTSSSYEQYF. The chain uses TRBV5-4 and TRBJ2-5; maybe TRBD2 (6 bases). Near its end, the DNA agrees better with TRBJ2-7, so the J call may be wrong. This CDR3 has 15 residues. Germline values: CDR1 SGHNT, CDR2 YYREEE (reference sequence).

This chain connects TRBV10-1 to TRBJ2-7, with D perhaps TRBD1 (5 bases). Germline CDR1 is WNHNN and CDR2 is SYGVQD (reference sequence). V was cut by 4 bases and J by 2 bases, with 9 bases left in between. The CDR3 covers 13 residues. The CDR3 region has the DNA TGCGCCAGCAGTGTAGGGGTTGCCTACGAGCAGTACTTC. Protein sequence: CASSVGVAYEQYF.

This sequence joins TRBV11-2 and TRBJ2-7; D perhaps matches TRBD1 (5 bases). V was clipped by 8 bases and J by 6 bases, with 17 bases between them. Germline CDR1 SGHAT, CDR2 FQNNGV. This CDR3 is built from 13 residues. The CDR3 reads CASGAVSGGEQYF. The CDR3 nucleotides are TGTGCCAGCGGGGCAGTTTCAGGCGGCGAGCAGTACTTC.

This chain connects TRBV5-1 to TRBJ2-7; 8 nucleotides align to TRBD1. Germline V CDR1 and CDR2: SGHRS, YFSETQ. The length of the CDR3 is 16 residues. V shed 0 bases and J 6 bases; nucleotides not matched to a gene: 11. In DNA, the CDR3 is TGCGCCAGCAGCTTGGGGACAGGGACTCTGTTAGGCGAGCAGTACTTC. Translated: CASSLGTGTLLGEQYF.

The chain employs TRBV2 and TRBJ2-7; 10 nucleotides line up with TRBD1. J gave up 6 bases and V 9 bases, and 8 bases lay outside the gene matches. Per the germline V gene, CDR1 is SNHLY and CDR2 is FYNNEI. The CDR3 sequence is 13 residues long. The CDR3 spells CARSDRGIGEQYF. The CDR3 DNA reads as TGTGCCAGATCGGACAGGGGGATTGGCGAGCAGTACTTC.

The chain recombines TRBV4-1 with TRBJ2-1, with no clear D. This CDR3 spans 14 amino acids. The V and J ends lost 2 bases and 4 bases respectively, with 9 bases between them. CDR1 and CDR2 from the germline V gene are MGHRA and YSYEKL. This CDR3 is CASSQIVGYNEQFF. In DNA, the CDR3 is TGCGCCAGCAGCCAAATAGTCGGGTACAATGAGCAGTTCTTC.

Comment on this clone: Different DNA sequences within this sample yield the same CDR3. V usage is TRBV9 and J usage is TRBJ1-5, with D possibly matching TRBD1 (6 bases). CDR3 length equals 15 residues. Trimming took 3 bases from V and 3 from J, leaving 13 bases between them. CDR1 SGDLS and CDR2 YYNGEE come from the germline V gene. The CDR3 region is CASSAGGGDNQPQHF. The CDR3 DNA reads TGTGCCAGCAGCGCCGGAGGGGGGGACAATCAGCCCCAGCATTTT.

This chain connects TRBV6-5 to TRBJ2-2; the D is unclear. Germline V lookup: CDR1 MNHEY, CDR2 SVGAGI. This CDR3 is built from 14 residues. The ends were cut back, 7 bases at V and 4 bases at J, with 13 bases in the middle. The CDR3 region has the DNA TGTGCCAGCACCCTATCCCGAGCCACCGGGGAGCTGTTTTTT. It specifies CASTLSRATGELFF.

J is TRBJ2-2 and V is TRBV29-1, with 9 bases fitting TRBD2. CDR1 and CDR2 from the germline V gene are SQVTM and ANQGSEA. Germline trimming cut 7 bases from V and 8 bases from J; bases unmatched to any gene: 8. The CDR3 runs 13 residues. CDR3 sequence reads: CSGRTSAAGELFF. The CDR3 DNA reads TGCAGCGGCCGGACTAGCGCCGCTGGGGAGCTGTTTTTT.